The 21 T cell receptor beta chains in this list originate from one sample, sequenced in a study of molecular identifiers for immune sequencing clone quantification (dated by TCRdb to between 2017 and 2018). The library relied on PCR. The instrument given in TCRdb is NextSeq 500. TCRdb reprocessing: public reads trimmed at Q25 with fastp, clones called with MiXCR, in-frame beta chains kept. Rows matching on CDR3 protein sequence are summarized as one entry with the most common DNA and genes. This sample gives over 90,000 distinct CDR3 sequences in total; 30% to 45% of them show up just once. The top ten clones comprise 9.7% of the sample. Sequencing input: naive CD8+ T cells from blood, with Jurkat cell RNA spiked in. What the cell subset or site label conveys for this sample: FACS-sorted CD8+CD4-CCR7+CD45RA+ naive T cells. These receptors all come from a human donor in good health. Some libraries in this study had Jurkat cell RNA spiked in.

The table lists this clonotype with a few counts. The CDR3 sequence is CASSFKSSGRPSFYNEQFF. The DNA of the CDR3 is TGTGCCAGCAGTTTTAAGTCTAGCGGGAGGCCCTCTTTCTACAATGAGCAGTTCTTC. V is TRBV27 and J is TRBJ2-1; 11 bases fit TRBD2. CDR3 length: 19 residues. The germline V gene has CDR1 MNHEY and CDR2 SMNVEV (reference sequence). The V gene end was trimmed by 3 bases and the J gene end by 3 bases; junction bases not matched to a gene: 13.

A remark on this clonotype: A much larger clone sits a single nucleotide away, making a read error possible. J is TRBJ2-5 and V is TRBV29-1, with a tentative D call TRBD2 (5 bases). This CDR3 region has 13 residues. The germline V gene has CDR1 SQVTM and CDR2 ANQGSEA. Deletions cut 4 bases from V and 4 bases from J, with 13 bases between. The DNA for the CDR3 is TGCAGCGTTGTCAAACTAGGCAGAGAGACCCAGTACTTC. Its translation: CSVVKLGRETQYF. Together with reference TRBV29-1 and TRBJ2-5, the CDR3 gives the full variable domain: SAVISQKPSRDICQRGTSLTIQCQVDSQVTMMFWYRQQPGQSLTLIATANQGSEATYESGFVIDKFPISRPNLTFSTLTVSNMSPEDSSIYLCSVVKLGRETQYFGPGTRLLVL.

Remarks on this clonotype: Sequence at one end of the junction differs from germline and may be a read error. This sequence joins TRBV7-9 and TRBJ2-7; the D gene is possibly TRBD2 (7 bases). The length of the CDR3 is 16 residues. The germline V gene has CDR1 SEHNR and CDR2 FQNEAQ (reference sequence). The CDR3 DNA is TGTGCCAGCAGCTTAGCCGGGGGGCTGGACTCCTACGAGCAGCACTTC. Its translation is CASSLAGGLDSYEQHF.

This clonotype was counted only a few times. The chain links TRBV25-1 to TRBJ2-3; TRBD2 matches 10 bases. CDR1 and CDR2 from the germline V gene are MGHDK and SYGVNS. Trimming took 7 bases from V and 4 from J; bases not matched to a gene: 8. CDR3 length: 15 residues. CDR3: CASNPPSGSSDTQYF. As DNA, the CDR3 is TGTGCCAGCAACCCCCCTAGCGGGAGCTCAGATACGCAGTATTTT.

The V and J genes are TRBV3-1 and TRBJ2-7, with D unresolved. Trimming stripped 4 bases from V and 4 bases from J, with 11 bases between. The germline CDR1 and CDR2 sequences are LGHDT and YNNKEL (reference sequence). This CDR3 has 13 amino acids. The CDR3 bases are TGTGCCAGCAGCCGAGATTTAGGGTACGAGCAGTACTTC. It translates to CASSRDLGYEQYF.

The rearrangement joins TRBV4-1 to TRBJ2-6, with D perhaps assigned TRBD1 or TRBD2 (5 bases each). V gave up 4 bases and J gave up 1 base, with 11 bases separating them. Germline V gives CDR1 MGHRA, CDR2 YSYEKL. The CDR3 is 16 amino acids. This chain's CDR3 is CASSPGTESGANVLTF. In DNA, the CDR3 is TGCGCCAGCAGCCCCGGGACGGAGTCTGGGGCCAACGTCCTGACTTTC.

Concerning this clonotype: Compared with germline, one end of the junction differs, possibly owing to a read error. The CDR3 DNA reads as TGCGCCAGCAGCTGGGACACGGGACGGGGCAATCAGCCCCTGCATTTT. It yields the protein CASSWDTGRGNQPLHF. V is TRBV4-3 and J is TRBJ1-5, with a tentative D call TRBD1 (6 bases). CDR3 length: 16 amino acids. Germline V gene data show CDR1 as LGHNA and CDR2 as YSLEER.

Comments on this clonotype: The conserved phenylalanine or tryptophan normally closing the CDR3 is absent here, so this likely arose from a read error. The genes are TRBV12-3 or TRBV12-4 and TRBJ2-6; D possibly corresponds to TRBD1 (6 bases). The length of the CDR3 is 17 residues. V lost 4 bases and J 2 bases, leaving 15 bases between the germline ends. The CDR3 spells CASSSPWGRTGANVLTI. The CDR3 DNA reads as TGTGCCAGCAGTTCGCCTTGGGGGCGAACTGGGGCCAACGTCCTGACTATC.

The CDR3 sequence is CASSVNTGELFF. The CDR3, as DNA: TGCGCCAGCAGTGTAAACACCGGGGAGCTGTTTTTT. V and J are TRBV10-2 and TRBJ2-2, with D hard to call. Germline assignment: CDR1 WSHSY and CDR2 SAAADI. This CDR3 region has 12 residues. The V end was cut by 4 bases, the J end by 2 bases, with 2 bases between.

The rearrangement links TRBV11-2 to TRBJ2-3, with D hard to call. The V end lost 6 bases, the J end lost 4 bases, and 8 bases lay between the germline ends. Germline V gene sequence: CDR1 SGHAT, CDR2 FQNNGV. This CDR3 comprises 12 residues. For the CDR3, the DNA is TGTGCCAGCAGATCTGGAGCAGATACGCAGTATTTT. Protein sequence: CASRSGADTQYF.

To note about this clonotype: A much more abundant neighbour one base away suggests this may be a read error. The V and J genes are TRBV4-1 and TRBJ2-1, with 7 bases that match TRBD1. The V gene's germline CDR1 is MGHRA and CDR2 YSYEKL. CDR3 size: 15 residues. The CDR3, as DNA: TGCGCCAGCAGCCAGGCAGACAGGGTTCAGGATGAGCAGCTCTTC. This translates into CASSQADRVQDEQLF.

This clonotype was observed many times. The chain combines TRBV13 with TRBJ2-3; D call uncertain. This CDR3 spans 12 amino acids. Trimming stripped 4 bases from V and 3 bases from J, with 5 bases between. Germline CDR1 and CDR2: PRHDT and FYEKMQ (reference sequence). The CDR3 here is CASSSRTDTQYF. As DNA, the CDR3 is TGTGCCAGCAGCTCCCGGACAGATACGCAGTATTTT.

This clonotype was seen a handful of times. The J gene is TRBJ1-2, the V gene TRBV9, with D perhaps matching TRBD1 (6 bases). CDR3 size: 13 residues. CDR1 and CDR2 from the germline V gene are SGDLS and YYNGEE. V was clipped by 4 bases and J by 3 bases, with 10 bases between them. The CDR3 DNA sequence: TGTGCCAGCAGCAAACAGGGTGACTATGGCTACACCTTC. Protein product: CASSKQGDYGYTF.

Only a few counts were recorded for this clonotype. The chain has TRBV14 and TRBJ1-2; a possible D gene is TRBD1 (6 bases). CDR1 and CDR2 from the germline V gene are SGHDN and FVKESK. This CDR3 has 14 residues. Trimming removed 1 base at V and 7 bases at J, with 13 bases between. CDR3 sequence reads: CASSQVEGGRGYTF. The CDR3 nucleotides are TGTGCCAGCAGCCAAGTTGAGGGGGGACGTGGCTACACCTTC.

The chain links TRBV3-1 to TRBJ2-7; a weak D match, TRBD1 (5 bases). The CDR3 is made up of 15 amino acids. Per the germline V gene, CDR1 is LGHDT and CDR2 is YNNKEL (reference sequence). V dropped 0 bases and J dropped 2 bases, with 11 bases sitting between them. CDR3 in DNA: TGTGCCAGCAGCCAAGAAGGTGCAGGGACCTACGAGCAGTACTTC. Amino acid sequence: CASSQEGAGTYEQYF.

This chain links TRBV28 with TRBJ2-2; TRBD2 is a possible D gene (5 bases). V gave up 7 bases and J gave up 3 bases, with 12 bases separating them. The germline V gene has CDR1 MDHEN and CDR2 SYDVKM. This CDR3 contains 14 residues. CDR3 residues: CASTGIRHTGELFF. The CDR3 DNA is TGTGCCAGCACCGGGATCAGGCACACCGGGGAGCTGTTTTTT.

This clonotype was detected a few times. The chain carries TRBV6-5 and TRBJ1-5; the D is unclear. Looked up from germline, CDR1 is MNHEY and CDR2 is SVGAGI. This CDR3 has 15 residues. V dropped 2 bases and J dropped 0 bases, with 8 bases sitting between them. CDR3 residues: CASSYDPDSNQPQHF. The CDR3, as DNA: TGTGCCAGCAGTTACGACCCGGATAGCAATCAGCCCCAGCATTTT.

A few counts support this clonotype. The chain is built from TRBV14 and TRBJ2-7; 7 bases map to TRBD2. J lost 2 bases, V lost 5 bases, and 21 bases had no gene match. Per germline, CDR1 SGHDN and CDR2 FVKESK. This CDR3 is built from 19 residues. CDR3 amino acids: CASSAWPTSKLRTTYEQYF. The CDR3 coding sequence is TGTGCCAGCAGCGCCTGGCCGACTAGCAAGTTAAGAACAACCTACGAGCAGTACTTC.

This clonotype occurred many times. This chain connects TRBV28 to TRBJ2-7, with 13 nucleotides matching TRBD2. This CDR3 comprises 19 residues. The J segment lost 3 bases and the V segment lost 6 bases, leaving 17 bases of the junction unmatched. Germline CDR1 is MDHEN and CDR2 is SYDVKM. CDR3 DNA sequence: TGTGCCAGCAGGACCACGGGACTAGCGGGACCGAGGAGCAGCTACGAGCAGTACTTC. This encodes CASRTTGLAGPRSSYEQYF.

On this clonotype: A much larger clone is a single base away; this may be a read error. The rearrangement uses TRBV29-1 and TRBJ2-2; TRBD1 matches at 8 bases. The junction had 12 bases not matched to a gene; V was cut back by 7 bases and J by 5 bases. Germline V lookup: CDR1 SQVTM, CDR2 ANQGSEA. This CDR3 has 15 residues. The CDR3 DNA reads TGCAGCGCCAAAGGCGACAGGGGTCGGACCGGGGAGCTGTTTTTT. Its protein is CSAKGDRGRTGELFF.

This chain joins TRBV28 and TRBJ2-5, with D possibly being TRBD2 (5 bases). CDR3 size: 17 residues. V was clipped by 7 bases and J by 5 bases, with 26 bases between them. Germline values: CDR1 MDHEN, CDR2 SYDVKM. The CDR3 bases are TGTGCCAGCAAAGTTACTAGTTACAAGGGTGCTCTTGAGACCCAGTACTTC. It is translated as CASKVTSYKGALETQYF.